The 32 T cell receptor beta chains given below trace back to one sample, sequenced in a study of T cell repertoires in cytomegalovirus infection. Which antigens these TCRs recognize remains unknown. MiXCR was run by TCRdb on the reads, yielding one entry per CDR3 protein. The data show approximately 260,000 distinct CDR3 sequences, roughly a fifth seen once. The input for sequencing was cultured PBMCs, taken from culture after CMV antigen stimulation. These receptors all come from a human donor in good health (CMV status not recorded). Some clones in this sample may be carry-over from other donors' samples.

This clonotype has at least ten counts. The CDR3: CASRPRRGAEAFF. The CDR3 DNA follows: TGTGCCAGCAGGCCCAGGAGGGGTGCTGAAGCTTTCTTT. J is TRBJ1-1 and V is TRBV6-1, with TRBD1 as a possible D gene (5 bases). This CDR3 region has 13 residues. Per the germline V gene, CDR1 is MNHNS and CDR2 is SASEGT. Trimming stripped 6 bases from V and 6 bases from J, with 14 bases between.

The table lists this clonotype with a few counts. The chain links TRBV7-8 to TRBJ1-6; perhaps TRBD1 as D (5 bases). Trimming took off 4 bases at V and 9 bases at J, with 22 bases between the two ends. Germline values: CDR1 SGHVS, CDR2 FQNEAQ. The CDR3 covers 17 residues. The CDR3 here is CASSSIRGRLPGSPLHF. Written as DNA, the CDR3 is TGTGCCAGCAGCTCAATAAGGGGCCGACTTCCCGGTTCACCCCTCCACTTT.

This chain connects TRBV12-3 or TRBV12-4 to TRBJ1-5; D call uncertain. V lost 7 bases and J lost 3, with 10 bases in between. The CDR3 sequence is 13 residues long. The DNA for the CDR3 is TGTGCCAGCACCGACGTGAACAATCAGCCCCAGCATTTT. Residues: CASTDVNNQPQHF.

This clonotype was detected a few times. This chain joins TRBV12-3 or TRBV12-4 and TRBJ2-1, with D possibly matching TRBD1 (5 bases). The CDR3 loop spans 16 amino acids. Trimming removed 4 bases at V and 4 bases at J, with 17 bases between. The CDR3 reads CASSSPGAAGYNEQFF. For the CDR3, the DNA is TGTGCCAGCAGTTCGCCTGGCGCCGCAGGGTACAATGAGCAGTTCTTC.

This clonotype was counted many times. CDR3: CASCRTGGPAYEQYF. The CDR3, as DNA: TGTGCCAGCTGCCGAACGGGGGGCCCCGCCTACGAGCAGTACTTC. This sequence joins TRBV6-2 or TRBV6-3 and TRBJ2-7, with D tentatively TRBD2 (7 bases). CDR1 and CDR2 from the germline V gene are MNHEY and SVGEGT. This CDR3 contains 15 residues. The V and J ends lost 8 bases and 2 bases respectively, with 19 bases between them.

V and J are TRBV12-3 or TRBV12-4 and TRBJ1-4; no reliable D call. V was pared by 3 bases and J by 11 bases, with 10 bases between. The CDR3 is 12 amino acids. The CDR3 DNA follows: TGTGCCAGCAGTTTCTTAGCCGGGAAACTGTTTTTT. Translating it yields CASSFLAGKLFF.

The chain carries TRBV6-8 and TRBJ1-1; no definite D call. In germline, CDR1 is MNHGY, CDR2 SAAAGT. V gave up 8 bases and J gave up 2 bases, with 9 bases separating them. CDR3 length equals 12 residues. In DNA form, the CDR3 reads TGTGCCAGCGCAGAGGGAAACACTGAAGCTTTCTTT. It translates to CASAEGNTEAFF.

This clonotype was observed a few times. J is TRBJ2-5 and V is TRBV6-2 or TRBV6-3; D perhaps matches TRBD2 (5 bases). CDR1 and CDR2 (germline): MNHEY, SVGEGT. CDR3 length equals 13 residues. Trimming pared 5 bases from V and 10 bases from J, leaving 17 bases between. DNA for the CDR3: TGTGCCAGCAGTACAAGCGGAGTAGTGGGCCAGTACTTC. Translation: CASSTSGVVGQYF.

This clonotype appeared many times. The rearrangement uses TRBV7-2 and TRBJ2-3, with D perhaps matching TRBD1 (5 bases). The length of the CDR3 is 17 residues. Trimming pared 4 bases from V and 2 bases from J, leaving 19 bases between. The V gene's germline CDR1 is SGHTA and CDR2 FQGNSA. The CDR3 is CASSSPRQTAYTDTQYF. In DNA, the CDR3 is TGTGCCAGCAGCTCCCCCCGGCAGACAGCTTACACAGATACGCAGTATTTT.

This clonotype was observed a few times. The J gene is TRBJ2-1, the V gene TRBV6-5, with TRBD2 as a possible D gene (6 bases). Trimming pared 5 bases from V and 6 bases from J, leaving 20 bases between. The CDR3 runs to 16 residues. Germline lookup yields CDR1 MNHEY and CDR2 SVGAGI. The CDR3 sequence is CASSTPGVWKANEQFF. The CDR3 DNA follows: TGTGCCAGCAGTACGCCGGGAGTGTGGAAGGCCAATGAGCAGTTCTTC.

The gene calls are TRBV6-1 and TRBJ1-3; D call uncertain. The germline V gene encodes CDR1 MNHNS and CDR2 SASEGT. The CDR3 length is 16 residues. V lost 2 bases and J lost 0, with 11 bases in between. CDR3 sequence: CASSEQPVHSGNTIYF. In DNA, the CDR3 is TGTGCCAGCAGTGAACAGCCTGTTCACTCTGGAAACACCATATATTTT.

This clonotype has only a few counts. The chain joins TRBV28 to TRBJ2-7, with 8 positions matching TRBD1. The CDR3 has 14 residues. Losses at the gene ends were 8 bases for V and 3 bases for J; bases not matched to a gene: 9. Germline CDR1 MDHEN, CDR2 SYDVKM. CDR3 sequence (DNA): TGTGCCAGCCGGTCACAGGGGGGCGTCTACGAGCAGTACTTC. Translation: CASRSQGGVYEQYF.

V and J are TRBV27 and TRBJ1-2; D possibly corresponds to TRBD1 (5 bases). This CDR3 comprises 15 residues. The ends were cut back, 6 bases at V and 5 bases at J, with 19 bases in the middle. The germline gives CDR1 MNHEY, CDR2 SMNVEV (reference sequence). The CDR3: CASRNSHEGPYGYTF. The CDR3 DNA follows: TGTGCCAGCAGAAATAGCCATGAGGGACCATATGGCTACACCTTC.

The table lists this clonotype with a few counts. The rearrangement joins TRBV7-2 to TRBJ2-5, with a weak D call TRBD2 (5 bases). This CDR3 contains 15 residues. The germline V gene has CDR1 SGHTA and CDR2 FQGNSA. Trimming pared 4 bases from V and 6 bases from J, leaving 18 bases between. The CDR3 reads CASSSIRRGLKTQYF. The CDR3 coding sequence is TGTGCCAGCAGCTCAATCCGCCGAGGGCTAAAGACCCAGTACTTC.

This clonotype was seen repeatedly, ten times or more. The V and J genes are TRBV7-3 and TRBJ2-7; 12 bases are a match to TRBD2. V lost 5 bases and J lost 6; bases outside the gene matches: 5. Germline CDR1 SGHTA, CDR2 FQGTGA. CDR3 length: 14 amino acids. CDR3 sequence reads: CASSPLAGGGEQYF. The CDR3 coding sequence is TGTGCCAGCAGCCCACTAGCGGGAGGAGGCGAGCAGTACTTC. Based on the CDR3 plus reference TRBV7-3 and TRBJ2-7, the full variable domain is GAGVSQTPSNKVTEKGKYVELRCDPISGHTALYWYRQSLGQGPEFLIYFQGTGAADDSGLPNDRFFAVRPEGSVSTLKIQRTERGDSAVYLCASSPLAGGGEQYFGPGTRLTVT.

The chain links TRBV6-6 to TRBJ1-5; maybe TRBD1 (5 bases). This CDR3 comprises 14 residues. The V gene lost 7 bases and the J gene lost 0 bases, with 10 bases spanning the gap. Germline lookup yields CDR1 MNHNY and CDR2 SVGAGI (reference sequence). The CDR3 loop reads CASIRDSSNQPQHF. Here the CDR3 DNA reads TGTGCCAGCATTCGAGACAGTAGCAATCAGCCCCAGCATTTT.

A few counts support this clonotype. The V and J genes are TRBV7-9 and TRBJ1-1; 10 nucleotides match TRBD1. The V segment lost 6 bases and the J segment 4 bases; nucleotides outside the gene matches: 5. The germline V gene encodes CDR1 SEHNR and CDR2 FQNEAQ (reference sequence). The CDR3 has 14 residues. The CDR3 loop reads CASRGTGAGTEAFF. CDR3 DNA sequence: TGTGCCAGCAGGGGGACAGGGGCGGGCACTGAAGCTTTCTTT. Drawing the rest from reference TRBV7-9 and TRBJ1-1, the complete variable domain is DTGVSQNPRHKITKRGQNVTFRCDPISEHNRLYWYRQTLGQGPEFLTYFQNEAQLEKSRLLSDRFSAERPKGSFSTLEIQRTEQGDSAMYLCASRGTGAGTEAFFGQGTRLTVV.

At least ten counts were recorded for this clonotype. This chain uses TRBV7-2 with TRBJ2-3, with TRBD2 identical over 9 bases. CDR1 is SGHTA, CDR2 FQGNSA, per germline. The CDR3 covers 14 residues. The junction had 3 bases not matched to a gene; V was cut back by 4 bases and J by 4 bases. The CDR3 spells CASSYLAGPDTQYF. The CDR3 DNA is TGTGCCAGCAGCTACCTAGCGGGACCAGATACGCAGTATTTT. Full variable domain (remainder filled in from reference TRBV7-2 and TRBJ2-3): GAGVSQSPSNKVTEKGKDVELRCDPISGHTALYWYRQSLGQGLEFLIYFQGNSAPDKSGLPSDRFSAERTGGSVSTLTIQRTQQEDSAVYLCASSYLAGPDTQYFGPGTRLTVL.

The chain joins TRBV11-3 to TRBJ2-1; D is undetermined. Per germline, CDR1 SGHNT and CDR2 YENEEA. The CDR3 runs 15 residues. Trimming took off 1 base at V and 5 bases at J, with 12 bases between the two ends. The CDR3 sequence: CASSLVVGFDNEQFF. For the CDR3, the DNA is TGTGCCAGCAGCTTAGTTGTAGGGTTTGACAATGAGCAGTTCTTC.

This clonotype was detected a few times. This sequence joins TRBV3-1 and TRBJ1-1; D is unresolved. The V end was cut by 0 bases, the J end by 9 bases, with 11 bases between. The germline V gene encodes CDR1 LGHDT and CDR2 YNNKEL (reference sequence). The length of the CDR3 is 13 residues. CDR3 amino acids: CASSQDSRAKAFF. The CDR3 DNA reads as TGTGCCAGCAGCCAAGATTCGAGGGCGAAAGCTTTCTTT.

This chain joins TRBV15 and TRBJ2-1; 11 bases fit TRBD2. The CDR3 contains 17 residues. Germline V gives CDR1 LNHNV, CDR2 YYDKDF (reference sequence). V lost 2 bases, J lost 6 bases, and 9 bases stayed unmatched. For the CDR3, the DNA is TGTGCCACCAGCAGAACTATAGCGGGAGGGCCGGGCAATGAGCAGTTCTTC. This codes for CATSRTIAGGPGNEQFF.

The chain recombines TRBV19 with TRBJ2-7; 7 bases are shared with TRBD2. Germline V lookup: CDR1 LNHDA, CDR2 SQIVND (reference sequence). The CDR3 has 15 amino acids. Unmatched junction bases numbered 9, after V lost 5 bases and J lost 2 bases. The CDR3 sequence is CASSPLAVGTYEQYF. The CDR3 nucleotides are TGTGCCAGTAGTCCGCTAGCGGTGGGAACCTACGAGCAGTACTTC. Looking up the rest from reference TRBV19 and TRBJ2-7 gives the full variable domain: DGGITQSPKYLFRKEGQNVTLSCEQNLNHDAMYWYRQDPGQGLRLIYYSQIVNDFQKGDIAEGYSVSREKKESFPLTVTSAQKNPTAFYLCASSPLAVGTYEQYFGPGTRLTVT.

The CDR3 DNA is TGTGCCAGCAGAAGGCAGGGAGGGTATCTGCGGCCCCAGCATTTT. The encoded protein is CASRRQGGYLRPQHF. The chain carries TRBV7-8 and TRBJ1-5; D is perhaps TRBD1 (5 bases). V lost 6 bases, J lost 9 bases, and 21 bases lay in between. Germline V gives CDR1 SGHVS, CDR2 FQNEAQ. This CDR3 is 15 amino acids long.

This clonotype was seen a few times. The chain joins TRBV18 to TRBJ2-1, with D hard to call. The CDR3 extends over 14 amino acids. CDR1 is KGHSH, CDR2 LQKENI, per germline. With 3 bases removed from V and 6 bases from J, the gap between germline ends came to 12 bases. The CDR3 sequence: CASSPIGRTNEQFF. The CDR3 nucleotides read TGTGCCAGCTCACCTATCGGACGGACCAATGAGCAGTTCTTC. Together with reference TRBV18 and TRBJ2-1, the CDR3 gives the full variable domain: NAGVMQNPRHLVRRRGQEARLRCSPMKGHSHVYWYRQLPEEGLKFMVYLQKENIIDESGMPKERFSAEFPKEGPSILRIQQVVRGDSAAYFCASSPIGRTNEQFFGPGTRLTVL.

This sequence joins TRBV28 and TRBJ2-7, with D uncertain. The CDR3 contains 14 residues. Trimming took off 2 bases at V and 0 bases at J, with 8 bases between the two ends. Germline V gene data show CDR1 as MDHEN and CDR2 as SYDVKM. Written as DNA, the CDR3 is TGTGCCAGCAGTTTAGCCCCGAGCTCCTACGAGCAGTACTTC. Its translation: CASSLAPSSYEQYF.

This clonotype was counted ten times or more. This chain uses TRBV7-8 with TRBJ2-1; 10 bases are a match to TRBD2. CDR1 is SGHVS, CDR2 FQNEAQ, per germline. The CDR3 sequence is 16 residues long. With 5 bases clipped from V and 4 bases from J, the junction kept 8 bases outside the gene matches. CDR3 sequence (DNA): TGTGCCAGCAGCATATTAATAGCGGGGGGTTACAATGAGCAGTTCTTC. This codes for CASSILIAGGYNEQFF.

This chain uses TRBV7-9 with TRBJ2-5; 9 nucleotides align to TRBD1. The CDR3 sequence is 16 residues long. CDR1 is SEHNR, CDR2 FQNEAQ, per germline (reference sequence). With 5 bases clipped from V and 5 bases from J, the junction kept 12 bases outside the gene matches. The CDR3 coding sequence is TGTGCCAGCAGCCCCGGGACAGGGTTTTCGGAGGAGACCCAGTACTTC. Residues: CASSPGTGFSEETQYF. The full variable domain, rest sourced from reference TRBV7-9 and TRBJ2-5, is DTGVSQNPRHKITKRGQNVTFRCDPISEHNRLYWYRQTLGQGPEFLTYFQNEAQLEKSRLLSDRFSAERPKGSFSTLEIQRTEQGDSAMYLCASSPGTGFSEETQYFGPGTRLLVL.

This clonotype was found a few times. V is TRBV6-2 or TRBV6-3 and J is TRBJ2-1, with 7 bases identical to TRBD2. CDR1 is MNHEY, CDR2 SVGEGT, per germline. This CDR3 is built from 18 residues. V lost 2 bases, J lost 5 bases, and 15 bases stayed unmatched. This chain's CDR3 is CASSYDFTKPSGDNEQFF. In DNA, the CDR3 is TGTGCCAGCAGTTACGATTTCACTAAACCGAGCGGGGACAATGAGCAGTTCTTC.

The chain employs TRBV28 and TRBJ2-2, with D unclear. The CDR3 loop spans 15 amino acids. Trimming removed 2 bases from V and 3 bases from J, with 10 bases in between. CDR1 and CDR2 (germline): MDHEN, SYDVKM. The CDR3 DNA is TGTGCCAGCAGTTTAGAAGGGTTCCACACCGGGGAGCTGTTTTTT. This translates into CASSLEGFHTGELFF.

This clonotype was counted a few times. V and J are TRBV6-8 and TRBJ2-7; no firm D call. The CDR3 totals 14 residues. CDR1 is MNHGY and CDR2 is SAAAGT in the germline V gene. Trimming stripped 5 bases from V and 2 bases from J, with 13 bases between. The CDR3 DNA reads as TGTGCCAGCAGTCCTCGGAGAGCCACCTACGAGCAGTACGTC. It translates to CASSPRRATYEQYV.

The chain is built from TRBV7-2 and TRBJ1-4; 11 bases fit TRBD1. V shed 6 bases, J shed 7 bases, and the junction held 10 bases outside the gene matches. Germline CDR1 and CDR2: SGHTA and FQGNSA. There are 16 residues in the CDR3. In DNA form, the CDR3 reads TGTGCCAGCAGGTCCGGACAGGGGGCTGCAGGTGAAAAACTGTTTTTT. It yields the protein CASRSGQGAAGEKLFF.

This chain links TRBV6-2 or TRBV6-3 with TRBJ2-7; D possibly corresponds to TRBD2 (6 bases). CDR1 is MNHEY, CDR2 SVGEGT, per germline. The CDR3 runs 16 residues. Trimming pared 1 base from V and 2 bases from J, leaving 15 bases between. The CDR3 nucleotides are TGTGCCAGCAGTTACTTTATAGGCGGGATGGCCTACGAGCAGTACTTC. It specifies CASSYFIGGMAYEQYF.